Below are 12 T cell receptor beta chains sequenced from a single sample in a study of shared clonotypes between healthy human individuals (TCRdb year 2020). The receptor library was made with the immunoSEQ multiplex PCR assay. The immuneACCESS repertoire file appears here via TCRdb, limited to in-frame rearrangements. These files lack a portion of the clones; in checked studies, under half of the deficit traces to unresolved V genes, and the cause of the others is not known. The sample table holds hundreds of thousands of clones, of which around 92% were seen once. The top ten hold about a quarter of the sample. CD8 naive samples consisted of CD45RO-negative cells that were positively selected for CCR7, yielding a CD45RA+CCR7+ population without TemRA cells. Sequences were obtained from naive CD8+ T cells sorted from blood. The cell subset or site label corresponds to: CD45RA+CCR7+. The receptor source for this set is a man aged 30 to 45 in good health.

This CDR3 is CASSQGRVRTDTQYF. The CDR3, as DNA: TGTGCCAGTAGTCAAGGCAGGGTAAGAACAGATACGCAGTATTTT. The chain recombines TRBV19 with TRBJ2-3; D might be TRBD1 (5 bases). Germline V gene sequence: CDR1 LNHDA, CDR2 SQIVND (reference sequence). The CDR3 length is 15 residues. V dropped 5 bases and J dropped 3 bases, with 15 bases sitting between them. Full variable domain (remainder filled in from reference TRBV19 and TRBJ2-3): DGGITQSPKYLFRKEGQNVTLSCEQNLNHDAMYWYRQDPGQGLRLIYYSQIVNDFQKGDIAEGYSVSREKKESFPLTVTSAQKNPTAFYLCASSQGRVRTDTQYFGPGTRLTVL.

The DNA of the CDR3 is TGTGCCAGCAGCTCCGGGTGGCTAGCGGGAGTCGCCAATGAGCAGTTCTTC. Its translation: CASSSGWLAGVANEQFF. The rearrangement links TRBV7-9 to TRBJ2-1, with 10 bases that match TRBD2. This CDR3 spans 17 amino acids. The V segment lost 4 bases and the J segment 6 bases; nucleotides outside the gene matches: 12. CDR1 and CDR2 from the germline V gene are SEHNR and FQNEAQ (reference sequence).

The CDR3 loop reads CASSLAGLTDTQYF. CDR3 DNA: TGTGCCAGTAGCCTAGCGGGCCTCACAGATACGCAGTATTTT. The J gene is TRBJ2-3, the V gene TRBV19; 8 bases line up with TRBD2. Germline V gives CDR1 LNHDA, CDR2 SQIVND (reference sequence). The CDR3 runs to 14 residues. The V gene end was trimmed by 6 bases and the J gene end by 2 bases; junction bases not matched to a gene: 4.

The V gene is TRBV7-9, the J gene TRBJ2-7; possible D gene TRBD1, 6 bases. The CDR3 length is 13 residues. Trimming stripped 5 bases from V and 5 bases from J, with 13 bases between. Germline V gene data show CDR1 as SEHNR and CDR2 as FQNEAQ (reference sequence). CDR3 nucleotide sequence: TGTGCCAGCAGCCAACAGGGTAGGGACGAGCAGTACTTC. Translated, it gives CASSQQGRDEQYF.

V gene TRBV7-2 combines with J gene TRBJ1-1; TRBD1 aligns across 8 bases. This CDR3 has 15 amino acids. V was clipped by 4 bases and J by 0 bases; unmatched bases: 4. Germline V gene lookup returns CDR1 SGHTA and CDR2 FQGNSA. This CDR3 reads CASSWGQVLNTEAFF. The CDR3, as DNA: TGTGCCAGCAGCTGGGGACAGGTATTGAACACTGAAGCTTTCTTT.

The V gene is TRBV2, the J gene TRBJ2-3; TRBD2 matches 8 bases. The CDR3 runs to 18 residues. Trimming at V came to 6 bases and at J to 0 bases, leaving 14 bases not matched to a gene. Germline V CDR1 and CDR2: SNHLY, FYNNEI. The CDR3 DNA reads TGTGCCAGCAGGACGACGGTTACTAGCGGACCGAGCACAGATACGCAGTATTTT. It codes for CASRTTVTSGPSTDTQYF.

The rearrangement uses TRBV6-5 and TRBJ2-7, with TRBD1 as a possible D gene (6 bases). The length of the CDR3 is 15 residues. CDR1 and CDR2 (germline): MNHEY, SVGAGI. V was trimmed by 0 bases and J by 3 bases, leaving 12 bases between them. Here the CDR3 DNA reads TGTGCCAGCAGTTACTCGTCTCCAGGGGACTACGAGCAGTACTTC. Protein sequence: CASSYSSPGDYEQYF.

The sample holds one count of this clone. The chain is built from TRBV29-1 and TRBJ2-1; 11 bases are a match to TRBD2. This CDR3 spans 16 amino acids. V shed 3 bases, J shed 4 bases, and the junction held 8 bases outside the gene matches. Germline CDR1 reads SQVTM; CDR2 reads ANQGSEA. The CDR3 DNA sequence: TGCAGCGTTGATGGGGTAGCGGGAGGGTCTTACAATGAGCAGTTCTTC. Translated, it gives CSVDGVAGGSYNEQFF.

The chain is built from TRBV7-9 and TRBJ2-1; D remains ambiguous. Trimming removed 5 bases at V and 8 bases at J, with 10 bases between. Germline V gene sequence: CDR1 SEHNR, CDR2 FQNEAQ (reference sequence). The CDR3 sequence is 12 residues long. CDR3 region: CASSIKWDEQFF. CDR3 DNA: TGTGCCAGCAGCATCAAGTGGGATGAGCAGTTCTTC.

V is TRBV4-1 and J is TRBJ2-7; 14 nucleotides align to TRBD2. The CDR3 loop spans 15 amino acids. The junction had 5 bases not matched to a gene; V was cut back by 3 bases and J by 7 bases. Germline V gives CDR1 MGHRA, CDR2 YSYEKL. This CDR3 is CASSQGGLAGDEQYF. The CDR3 DNA is TGCGCCAGCAGCCAGGGGGGACTAGCGGGAGATGAGCAGTACTTC.

This sequence joins TRBV28 and TRBJ2-1; D gene unclear. V lost 2 bases, J lost 8 bases, and 13 bases lay in between. Germline CDR1 reads MDHEN; CDR2 reads SYDVKM. The CDR3 is 14 amino acids. CDR3 sequence: CASSLSSSWDEQFF. For the CDR3, the DNA is TGTGCCAGCAGTTTAAGTAGCAGCTGGGATGAGCAGTTCTTC.

The chain links TRBV5-4 to TRBJ2-1; D ambiguous. Trimming cost V 0 bases and J 7 bases, with 14 bases left between them. Germline values: CDR1 SGHNT, CDR2 YYREEE (reference sequence). The CDR3 spans 15 residues. In DNA form, the CDR3 reads TGTGCCAGCAGCTTGGGCCCGCCTAGTATAAATGAGCAGTTCTTC. Its protein is CASSLGPPSINEQFF.